This T cell receptor (beta chain) was captured in a study of lymphopenia after photon versus proton radiotherapy. TCRdb's table, derived via immunoSEQ multiplex PCR, lists solely in-frame clones and lacks some. The profile shows roughly 45,000 clones, about 85% of them singletons. This CDR3 has 14 residues. The germline V gene has CDR1 SGHTA and CDR2 FQGNSA. V lost 6 bases, J lost 8 bases, and 5 bases stayed unmatched. This clone was recorded only once. Antigen unknown. Findings and caveats of the study: After the lymphocyte nadir, photon-treated repertoires showed oligoclonal expansion, especially of CD8+ Temra cells. Only patients who died were analyzed for survival; proton advantage is unproven. Larger post-nadir TCR diversity loss correlated inversely with survival in deceased patients. Photon-treated patients lost naive T cells and TCR diversity; proton-treated stayed stable.

The sample consisted of peripheral blood, taken from a patient treated with photon-based radiotherapy. The origin of this receptor is a man in his forties with gastric cancer. The chain joins TRBV7-2 to TRBJ1-6, with 9 bases aligning to TRBD1. The CDR3 sequence: CASRQRTGDSPLHF. The CDR3 DNA reads as TGTGCCAGCAGACAACGGACAGGGGATTCACCCCTCCACTTT.